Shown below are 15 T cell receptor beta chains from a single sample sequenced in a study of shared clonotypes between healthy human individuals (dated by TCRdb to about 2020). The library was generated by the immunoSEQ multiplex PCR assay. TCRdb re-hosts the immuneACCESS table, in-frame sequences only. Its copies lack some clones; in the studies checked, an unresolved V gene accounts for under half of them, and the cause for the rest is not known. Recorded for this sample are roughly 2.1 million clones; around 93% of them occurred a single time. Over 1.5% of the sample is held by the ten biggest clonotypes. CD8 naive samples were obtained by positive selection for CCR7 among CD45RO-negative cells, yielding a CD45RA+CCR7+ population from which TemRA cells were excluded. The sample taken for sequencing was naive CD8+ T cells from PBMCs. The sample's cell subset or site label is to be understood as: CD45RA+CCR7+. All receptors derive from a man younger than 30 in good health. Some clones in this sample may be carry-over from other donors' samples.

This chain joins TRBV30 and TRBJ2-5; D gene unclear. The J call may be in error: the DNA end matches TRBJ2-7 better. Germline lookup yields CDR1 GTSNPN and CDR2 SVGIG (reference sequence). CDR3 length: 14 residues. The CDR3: CAWSVSRRYYEQYF. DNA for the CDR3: TGTGCCTGGAGTGTAAGCAGGAGATACTACGAGCAGTACTTC.

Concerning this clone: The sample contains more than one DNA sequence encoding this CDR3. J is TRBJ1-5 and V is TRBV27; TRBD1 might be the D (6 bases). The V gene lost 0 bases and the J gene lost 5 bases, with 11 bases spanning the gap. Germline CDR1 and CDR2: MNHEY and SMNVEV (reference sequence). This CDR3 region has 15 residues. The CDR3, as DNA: TGTGCCAGCAGTTTATCTCAGGGGACTCATCAGCCCCAGCATTTT. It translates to CASSLSQGTHQPQHF.

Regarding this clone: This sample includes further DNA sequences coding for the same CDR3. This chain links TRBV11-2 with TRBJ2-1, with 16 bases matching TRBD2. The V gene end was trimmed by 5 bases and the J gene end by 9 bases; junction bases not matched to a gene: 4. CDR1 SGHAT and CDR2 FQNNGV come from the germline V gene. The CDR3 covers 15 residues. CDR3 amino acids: CASSLGTSGRGEQFF. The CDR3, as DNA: TGTGCCAGCAGCCTAGGGACTAGCGGGAGGGGTGAGCAGTTCTTC.

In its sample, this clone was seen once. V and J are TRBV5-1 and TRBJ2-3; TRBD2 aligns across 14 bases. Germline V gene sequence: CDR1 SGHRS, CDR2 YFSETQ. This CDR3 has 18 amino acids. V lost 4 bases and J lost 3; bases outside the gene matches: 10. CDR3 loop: CASSKALRLAGGTDTQYF. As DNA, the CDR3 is TGCGCCAGCAGCAAGGCCTTAAGACTAGCGGGAGGGACAGATACGCAGTATTTT.

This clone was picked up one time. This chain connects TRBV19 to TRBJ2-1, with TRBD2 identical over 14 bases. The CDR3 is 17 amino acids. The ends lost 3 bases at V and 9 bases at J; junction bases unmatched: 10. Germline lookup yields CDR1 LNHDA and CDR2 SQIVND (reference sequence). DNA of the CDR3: TGTGCCAGTAGTATCCAAACCGGGACTAGCGGGAGTGGTGAGCAGTTCTTC. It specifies CASSIQTGTSGSGEQFF.

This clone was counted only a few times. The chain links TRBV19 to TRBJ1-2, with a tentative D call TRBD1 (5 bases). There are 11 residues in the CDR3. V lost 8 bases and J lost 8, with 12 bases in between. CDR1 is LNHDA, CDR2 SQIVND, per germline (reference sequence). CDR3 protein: CASQRGDGYTF. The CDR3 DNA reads TGTGCCAGTCAGCGAGGGGACGGCTACACCTTC.

The CDR3 DNA follows: TGTGCCAGCAGTTTCTTCGGGAAAGAGGAGCTGTTTTTT. Encoded protein: CASSFFGKEELFF. The rearrangement links TRBV28 to TRBJ2-2, with D possibly being TRBD2 (5 bases). The CDR3 spans 13 residues. With 3 bases removed from V and 10 bases from J, the gap between germline ends came to 12 bases. In germline, CDR1 is MDHEN, CDR2 SYDVKM.

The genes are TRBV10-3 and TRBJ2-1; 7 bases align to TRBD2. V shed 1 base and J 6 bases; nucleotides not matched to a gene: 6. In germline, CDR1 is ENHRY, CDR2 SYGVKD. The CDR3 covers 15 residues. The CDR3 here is CAISEFGSGFNEQFF. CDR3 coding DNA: TGTGCCATCAGTGAGTTTGGTAGCGGGTTCAATGAGCAGTTCTTC.

The CDR3 is CASSPAGHQPQHF. The CDR3 DNA reads TGTGCCAGCAGCCCGGCAGGGCATCAGCCCCAGCATTTT. The rearrangement uses TRBV6-6 and TRBJ1-5; tentatively, D is TRBD1 (5 bases). Looked up from germline, CDR1 is MNHNY and CDR2 is SVGAGI (reference sequence). Trimming shortened V by 6 bases and J by 5 bases, and 11 bases separated the two germline ends. This CDR3 is 13 amino acids long.

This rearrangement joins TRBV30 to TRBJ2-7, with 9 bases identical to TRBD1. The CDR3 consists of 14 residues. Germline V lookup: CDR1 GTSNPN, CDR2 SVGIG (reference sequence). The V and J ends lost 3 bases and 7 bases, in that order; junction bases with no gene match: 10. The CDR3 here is CAWSPGQGPREQYF. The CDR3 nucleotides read TGTGCCTGGAGCCCGGGACAGGGACCTAGAGAGCAGTACTTC.

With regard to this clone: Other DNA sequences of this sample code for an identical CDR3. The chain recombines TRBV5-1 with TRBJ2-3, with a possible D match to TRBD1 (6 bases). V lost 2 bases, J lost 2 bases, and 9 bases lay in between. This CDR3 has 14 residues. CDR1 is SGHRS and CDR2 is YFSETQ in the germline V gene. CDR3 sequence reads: CASSLGQTTDTQYF. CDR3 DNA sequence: TGCGCCAGCAGCTTAGGACAGACCACAGATACGCAGTATTTT.

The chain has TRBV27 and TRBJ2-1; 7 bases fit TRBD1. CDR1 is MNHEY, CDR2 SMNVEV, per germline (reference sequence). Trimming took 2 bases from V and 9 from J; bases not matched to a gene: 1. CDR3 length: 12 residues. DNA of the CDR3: TGTGCCAGCAGTTTACCAGGGGGTGAGCAGTTCTTC. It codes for CASSLPGGEQFF.

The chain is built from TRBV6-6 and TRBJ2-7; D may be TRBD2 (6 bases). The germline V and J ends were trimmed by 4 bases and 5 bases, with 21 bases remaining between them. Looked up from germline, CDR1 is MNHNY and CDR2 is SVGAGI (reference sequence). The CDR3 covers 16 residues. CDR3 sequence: CASSSEKAGLGDEQYF. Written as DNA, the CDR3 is TGTGCCAGCAGTTCCGAAAAAGCGGGCTTGGGGGACGAGCAGTACTTC.

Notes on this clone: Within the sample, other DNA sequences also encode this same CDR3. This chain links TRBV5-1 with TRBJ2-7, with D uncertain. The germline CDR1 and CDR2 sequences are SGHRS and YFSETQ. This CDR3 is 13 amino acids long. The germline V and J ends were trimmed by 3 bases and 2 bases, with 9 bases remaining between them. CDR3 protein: CASSSGQPYEQYF. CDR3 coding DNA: TGCGCCAGCAGCTCTGGGCAACCCTACGAGCAGTACTTC.

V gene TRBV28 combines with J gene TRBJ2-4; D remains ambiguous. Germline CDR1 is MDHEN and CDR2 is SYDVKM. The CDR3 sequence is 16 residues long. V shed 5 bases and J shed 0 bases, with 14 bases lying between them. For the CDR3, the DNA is TGTGCCAGCAGTCCACTAAGCAGTTTAGCCAAAAACATTCAGTACTTC. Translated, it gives CASSPLSSLAKNIQYF.